These 19 T cell receptor beta chains were all obtained from the same sample, sequenced in a study of blood T cell repertoires in COVID-19 (dated by TCRdb to 2018 to 2021). Library preparation employed the immunoSEQ multiplex PCR assay. TCRdb mirrors the immuneACCESS table, restricted to in-frame sequences. Some clones are absent from its copies; in checked studies, under half trace to an unresolved V gene, and the reason for the others is unknown. This sample has some 120,000 clones in its table, and 84% of those were observed once. The biggest ten clones account for less than 15% of the sample. Material for sequencing was peripheral blood. These receptors were taken from a woman aged 60-70 years with acute or convalescent COVID-19.

This clone turned up a few times. This sequence joins TRBV6-1 and TRBJ2-5; TRBD2 is a possible D gene (6 bases). This CDR3 is 15 amino acids long. V lost 2 bases, J lost 1 base, and 11 bases lay in between. The germline gives CDR1 MNHNS, CDR2 SASEGT. The CDR3 protein is CASSEQRGVQETQYF. The CDR3 DNA reads as TGTGCCAGCAGTGAACAGCGCGGGGTCCAAGAGACCCAGTACTTC.

The chain couples TRBV12-3 or TRBV12-4 to TRBJ1-2; unclear D gene. Trimming shortened V by 7 bases and J by 7 bases, and 13 bases separated the two germline ends. This CDR3 region has 12 residues. CDR3 nucleotide sequence: TGTGCCAGCACCTCTGAGGTGGCTGGCTACACCTTC. Protein: CASTSEVAGYTF.

This rearrangement joins TRBV2 to TRBJ2-3; 10 bases agree with TRBD2. This CDR3 is built from 15 residues. V was clipped by 4 bases and J by 6 bases; unmatched bases: 7. Germline V lookup: CDR1 SNHLY, CDR2 FYNNEI. The CDR3 is CASSVQRGGLDTQYF. CDR3 in DNA: TGTGCCAGCAGTGTTCAGCGGGGGGGCCTCGATACGCAGTATTTT.

J is TRBJ1-5 and V is TRBV24-1; D gene ambiguous. The CDR3 is 13 residues long. CDR1 is KGHDR and CDR2 is SFDVKD in the germline V gene. V gave up 4 bases and J gave up 8 bases, with 11 bases separating them. This CDR3 is CATSDNIGEPQHF. Written as DNA, the CDR3 is TGTGCCACCAGTGACAACATCGGGGAGCCCCAGCATTTT.

The chain couples TRBV12-3 or TRBV12-4 to TRBJ1-3; D is ambiguous. The CDR3 totals 11 residues. Trimming stripped 8 bases from V and 4 bases from J, with 6 bases between. The chain's CDR3 is CASRVGNTIYF. DNA for the CDR3: TGTGCCAGCCGGGTGGGAAACACCATATATTTT.

The gene calls are TRBV4-1 and TRBJ1-4; TRBD1 aligns across 7 bases. Trimming cost V 0 bases and J 4 bases; bases outside gene matches: 2. This CDR3 has 15 residues. Germline CDR1 is MGHRA and CDR2 is YSYEKL. This CDR3 reads CASSQEDRDNEKLFF. The CDR3 nucleotides read TGCGCCAGCAGCCAAGAAGACAGGGATAATGAAAAACTGTTTTTT.

The rearrangement joins TRBV5-1 to TRBJ2-5; 10 positions agree with TRBD1. The germline V gene encodes CDR1 SGHRS and CDR2 YFSETQ. V gave up 2 bases and J gave up 5 bases; unmatched junction bases: 6. The CDR3 covers 15 residues. CDR3 sequence reads: CASSFRQGAGETQYF. CDR3 nucleotides: TGCGCCAGCAGCTTCAGACAGGGGGCAGGGGAGACCCAGTACTTC.

The chain joins TRBV19 to TRBJ2-1; 9 bases are a match to TRBD1. The CDR3 is 15 amino acids. The V gene end was trimmed by 4 bases and the J gene end by 4 bases; junction bases not matched to a gene: 5. Germline V CDR1 and CDR2: LNHDA, SQIVND (reference sequence). CDR3: CASSRDRAGYNEQFF. The CDR3 DNA is TGTGCCAGTAGTAGGGACAGGGCAGGTTACAATGAGCAGTTCTTC. The full variable domain, rest sourced from reference TRBV19 and TRBJ2-1, is DGGITQSPKYLFRKEGQNVTLSCEQNLNHDAMYWYRQDPGQGLRLIYYSQIVNDFQKGDIAEGYSVSREKKESFPLTVTSAQKNPTAFYLCASSRDRAGYNEQFFGPGTRLTVL.

The rearrangement joins TRBV7-3 to TRBJ2-3; 12 nucleotides match TRBD2. From germline, CDR1 is SGHTA and CDR2 FQGTGA. The CDR3 is 17 amino acids. V lost 2 bases, J lost 2 bases, and 5 bases stayed unmatched. In nucleotides, the CDR3 is TGTGCCAGCAGCTTAGGGCTAGCGGGGGGGTTCACAGATACGCAGTATTTT. Translation: CASSLGLAGGFTDTQYF.

The V gene is TRBV28, the J gene TRBJ1-1, with D unclear. Between the trimmed V and J ends, which lost 5 bases and 11 bases, there was a span of 9 bases. There are 10 residues in the CDR3. The germline gives CDR1 MDHEN, CDR2 SYDVKM. CDR3 sequence: CASSNSVAFF. In DNA, the CDR3 is TGTGCCAGCAGTAATTCGGTGGCTTTCTTT.

The CDR3 spells CASSIGAGWVTEAFF. The CDR3 region has the DNA TGTGCCAGTAGTATAGGAGCAGGGTGGGTTACTGAAGCTTTCTTT. The chain carries TRBV19 and TRBJ1-1; perhaps TRBD1 as D (5 bases). Germline CDR1 and CDR2: LNHDA and SQIVND (reference sequence). The V gene lost 1 base and the J gene lost 5 bases, with 14 bases spanning the gap. The CDR3 is made up of 15 amino acids.

The chain joins TRBV3-1 (or the pseudogene TRBV3-2) to TRBJ2-1, with 7 bases fitting TRBD2. Trimming at V came to 1 base and at J to 10 bases, leaving 13 bases not matched to a gene. There are 16 residues in the CDR3. CDR1 LGHDT and CDR2 YNNKEL come from the germline V gene (reference sequence). The CDR3 here is CASSQVGGLNPLEQFF. The CDR3 DNA reads as TGTGCCAGCAGCCAAGTGGGGGGGTTGAATCCTTTGGAGCAGTTCTTC.

The rearrangement uses TRBV5-1 and TRBJ2-3, with 8 nucleotides matching TRBD1. The CDR3 consists of 15 residues. With V trimmed by 4 bases and J by 2 bases, 6 bases remained unmatched. The germline V gene encodes CDR1 SGHRS and CDR2 YFSETQ. The CDR3 DNA sequence: TGCGCCAGCAGCACCGGACAGGGCCCCACAGATACGCAGTATTTT. Translation: CASSTGQGPTDTQYF.

This clone was detected only once. The CDR3 spells CATSGPDYDRAYGYTF. In DNA, the CDR3 is TGTGCCACCAGTGGACCTGACTACGACAGGGCCTATGGCTACACCTTC. The rearrangement joins TRBV24-1 to TRBJ1-2; 7 nucleotides match TRBD1. V lost 5 bases and J lost 4; bases outside the gene matches: 12. Germline-derived CDR1 and CDR2 are KGHDR and SFDVKD. The CDR3 covers 16 residues.

This chain uses TRBV25-1 with TRBJ2-7; D perhaps matches TRBD1 (5 bases). Germline loops: CDR1 MGHDK, CDR2 SYGVNS. V shed 6 bases and J shed 3 bases, with 9 bases lying between them. This CDR3 has 12 residues. The CDR3 loop reads CASRDTFYEQYF. CDR3 in DNA: TGTGCCAGCAGGGACACCTTCTACGAGCAGTACTTC.

The chain is built from TRBV11-2 and TRBJ2-5; TRBD2 matches at 14 bases. The V and J ends lost 6 bases and 8 bases, in that order; junction bases with no gene match: 14. In germline, CDR1 is SGHAT, CDR2 FQNNGV. This CDR3 has 17 residues. In nucleotides, the CDR3 is TGTGCCAGCAGGGCGCCGGGACTAGCGGGGGACGGTCTAACCCAGTACTTC. Residues: CASRAPGLAGDGLTQYF.

The V call is TRBV3-1 (or the pseudogene TRBV3-2), the J call TRBJ1-1; 9 bases line up with TRBD1. The CDR3 is 16 amino acids. J lost 0 bases, V lost 1 base, and 3 bases had no gene match. Germline V lookup: CDR1 LGHDT, CDR2 YNNKEL (reference sequence). The CDR3 DNA sequence: TGTGCCAGCAGCCAAGCGGGGACAGGGCTGAACACTGAAGCTTTCTTT. Its translation: CASSQAGTGLNTEAFF.

The chain joins TRBV12-3 or TRBV12-4 to TRBJ2-5; possibly TRBD1 for D (5 bases). CDR3 length: 13 residues. V lost 6 bases and J lost 1, with 9 bases in between. The chain's CDR3 is CASRRRGQETQYF. DNA for the CDR3: TGTGCCAGCAGGAGAAGGGGCCAAGAGACCCAGTACTTC.

CDR3 nucleotides: TGTGCCAGCAGGGGGACTCCTGGGGCAGATACGCAGTATTTT. This translates into CASRGTPGADTQYF. The chain recombines TRBV27 with TRBJ2-3; possibly TRBD2 for D (6 bases). The V and J ends lost 6 bases and 4 bases respectively, with 14 bases between them. CDR3 length: 14 amino acids. Looked up from germline, CDR1 is MNHEY and CDR2 is SMNVEV (reference sequence).